The rows below give T cell receptor beta chains drawn from one sample of a study of shared clonotypes between healthy human individuals. Sequencing used immunoSEQ multiplex PCR; TCRdb keeps in-frame clones, though not all of them. The table records a few hundred thousand clones, approximately 97% of them present only once. Specimen: naive CD4+ T cells sorted from blood. The receptors derive from a woman in her 30s in good health. Both conserved end residues are part of each CDR3.

v_call: TRBV29-1
cdr3_aa: CSVRGANVLTF

v_call: TRBV19
cdr3_aa: CASSMVGYGYTF

v_call: TRBV7-2
cdr3_aa: CASSPQGEQFF

v_call: TRBV28
cdr3_aa: CASSKAPFASTALYEQYF

v_call: TRBV10-1
cdr3_aa: CATKPTGTGGPYETQYF

v_call: TRBV15
cdr3_aa: CATSRVGPRENEQFF

v_call: TRBV6-1
cdr3_aa: CASSEMVLPNYGYTF

v_call: TRBV5-1
cdr3_aa: CASSPGLGNNQPQHF

v_call: TRBV2
cdr3_aa: CASRGGSQSSEQYF

v_call: TRBV9
cdr3_aa: CASSIGTLVGHEQYF

v_call: TRBV11-2
cdr3_aa: CASSPLAGGSYEQYF

v_call: TRBV5-1
cdr3_aa: CASSMGVRGGGSYEQYF

v_call: TRBV6-5
cdr3_aa: CASSYSDRGGSPLHF

v_call: TRBV19
cdr3_aa: CASSPSRSYGYTF

v_call: TRBV29-1
cdr3_aa: CSVVERVAGGDGDEQFF

v_call: TRBV15
cdr3_aa: CATSRDSRGSISNQPQHF

v_call: TRBV28
cdr3_aa: CASSLRDRGTEAFF

v_call: TRBV6-5
cdr3_aa: CASSKGLFGYTF

v_call: TRBV19
cdr3_aa: CASGQGQGFSGANVLTF

v_call: TRBV7-7
cdr3_aa: CASSLLGPPFSEQFF

v_call: TRBV11-3
cdr3_aa: CASSSGLALYNEQFF

v_call: TRBV5-1
cdr3_aa: CASSFAESNTEAFF

v_call: TRBV6-6
cdr3_aa: CATHFSGTKETQYF

v_call: TRBV11-2
cdr3_aa: CASSSLRGEPRSYEQYF

v_call: TRBV11-2
cdr3_aa: CASSLTRYNEQFF

v_call: TRBV2
cdr3_aa: CASRIKSGVTYEQYF

v_call: TRBV7-6
cdr3_aa: CASSFLGTHETQYF

v_call: TRBV28
cdr3_aa: CASSLRVGGPSYGYTF

v_call: TRBV6-6
cdr3_aa: CASSSMISGNTIYF

v_call: TRBV10-2
cdr3_aa: CASSGTGDQPQHF

v_call: TRBV27
cdr3_aa: CASRRTSGYNEQFF

v_call: TRBV28
cdr3_aa: CASSPLAGAGYEQYF

v_call: TRBV28
cdr3_aa: CASSPGDRDNEQFF

v_call: TRBV6-1
cdr3_aa: CASRILAGDSYEQYF

v_call: TRBV7-2
cdr3_aa: CASSLELAGAPGELFF

v_call: TRBV5-1
cdr3_aa: CASSLDGTEAFF